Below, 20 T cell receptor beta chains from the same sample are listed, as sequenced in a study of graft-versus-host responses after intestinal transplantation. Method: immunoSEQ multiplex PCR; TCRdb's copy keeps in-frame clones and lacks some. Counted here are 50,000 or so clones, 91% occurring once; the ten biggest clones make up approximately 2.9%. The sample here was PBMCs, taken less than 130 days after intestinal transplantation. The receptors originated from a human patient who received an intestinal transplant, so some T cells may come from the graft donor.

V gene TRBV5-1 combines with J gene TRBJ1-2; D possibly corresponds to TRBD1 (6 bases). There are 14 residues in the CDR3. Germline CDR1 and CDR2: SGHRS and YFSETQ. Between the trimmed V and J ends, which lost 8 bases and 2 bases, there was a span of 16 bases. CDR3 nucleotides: TGCGCCAGTCGGACAGACCCGACAAACTATGGCTACACCTTC. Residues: CASRTDPTNYGYTF.

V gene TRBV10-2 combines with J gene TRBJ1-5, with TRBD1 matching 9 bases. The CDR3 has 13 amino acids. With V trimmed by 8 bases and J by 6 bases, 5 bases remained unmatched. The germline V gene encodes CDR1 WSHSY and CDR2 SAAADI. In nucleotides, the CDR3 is TGCGCCAGCGCCCCGGGACAGGGTCAGCCCCAGCATTTT. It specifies CASAPGQGQPQHF.

The CDR3 bases are TGCGCCAGCAGCTTGGGCGGGTTATACGAGCAGTACTTC. Protein sequence: CASSLGGLYEQYF. The V call is TRBV5-1, the J call TRBJ2-7; possibly TRBD2 for D (5 bases). Trimming took 0 bases from V and 4 from J, leaving 8 bases between them. The V gene's germline CDR1 is SGHRS and CDR2 YFSETQ. The CDR3 spans 13 residues. Based on the CDR3 plus reference TRBV5-1 and TRBJ2-7, the full variable domain is KAGVTQTPRYLIKTRGQQVTLSCSPISGHRSVSWYQQTPGQGLQFLFEYFSETQRNKGNFPGRFSGRQFSNSRSEMNVSTLELGDSALYLCASSLGGLYEQYFGPGTRLTVT.

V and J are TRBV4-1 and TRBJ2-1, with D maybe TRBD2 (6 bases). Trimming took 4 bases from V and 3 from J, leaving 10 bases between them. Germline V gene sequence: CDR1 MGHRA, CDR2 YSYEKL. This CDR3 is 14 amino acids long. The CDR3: CASSPGSYYNEQFF. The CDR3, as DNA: TGCGCCAGCAGCCCCGGGAGCTACTACAATGAGCAGTTCTTC.

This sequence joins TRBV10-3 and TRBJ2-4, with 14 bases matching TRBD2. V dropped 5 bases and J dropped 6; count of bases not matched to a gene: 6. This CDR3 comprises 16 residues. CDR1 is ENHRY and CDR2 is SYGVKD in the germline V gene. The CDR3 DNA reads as TGTGCCATCAGTCAAGGGACTAGCGGGGGTAGAAACATTCAGTACTTC. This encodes CAISQGTSGGRNIQYF.

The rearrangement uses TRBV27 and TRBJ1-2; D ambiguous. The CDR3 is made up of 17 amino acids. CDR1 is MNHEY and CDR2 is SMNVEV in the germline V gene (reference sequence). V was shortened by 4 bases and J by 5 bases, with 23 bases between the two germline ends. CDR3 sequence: CASSSLPPRSRVYGYTF. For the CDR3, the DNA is TGTGCCAGCAGTTCCCTACCCCCTCGTAGTAGGGTTTATGGCTACACCTTC.

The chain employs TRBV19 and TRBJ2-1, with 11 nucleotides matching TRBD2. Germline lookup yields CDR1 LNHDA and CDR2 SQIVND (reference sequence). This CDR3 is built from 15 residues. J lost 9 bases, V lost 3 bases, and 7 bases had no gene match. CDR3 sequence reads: CASSILAGGLAEQFF. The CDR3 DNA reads TGTGCCAGTAGTATTCTAGCGGGGGGACTAGCTGAGCAGTTCTTC.

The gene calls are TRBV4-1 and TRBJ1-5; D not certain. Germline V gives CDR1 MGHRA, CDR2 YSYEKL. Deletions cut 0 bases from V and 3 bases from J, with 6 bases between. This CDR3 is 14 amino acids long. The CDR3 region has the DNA TGCGCCAGCAGCCAAGATTTAGTCAATCAGCCCCAGCATTTT. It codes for CASSQDLVNQPQHF.

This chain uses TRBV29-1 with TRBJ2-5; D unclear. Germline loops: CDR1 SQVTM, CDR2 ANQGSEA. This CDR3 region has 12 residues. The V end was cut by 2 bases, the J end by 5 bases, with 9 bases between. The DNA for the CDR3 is TGCAGCGTTGAATCCGGGTCGGAGACCCAGTACTTC. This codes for CSVESGSETQYF.

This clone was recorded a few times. The CDR3 region is CTRPTREQETQYF. As DNA, the CDR3 is TGCACCAGACCGACTAGAGAACAAGAGACCCAGTACTTC. The chain carries TRBV1 and TRBJ2-5; the table gives TRBD2 as D, unverified against the DNA. TRBV1 has pseudogene status. The CDR3 runs 13 residues.

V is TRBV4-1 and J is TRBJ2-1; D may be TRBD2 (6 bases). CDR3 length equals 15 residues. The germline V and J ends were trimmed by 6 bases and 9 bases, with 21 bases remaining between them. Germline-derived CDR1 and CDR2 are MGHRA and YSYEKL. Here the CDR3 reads CASREVGGIFGEQFF. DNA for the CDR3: TGCGCCAGCAGAGAAGTCGGCGGGATCTTTGGTGAGCAGTTCTTC.

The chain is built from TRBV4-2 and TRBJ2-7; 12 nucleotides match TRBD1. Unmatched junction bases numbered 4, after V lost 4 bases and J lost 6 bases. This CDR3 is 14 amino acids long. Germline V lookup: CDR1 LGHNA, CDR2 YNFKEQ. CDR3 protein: CASSRRDRGLEQYF. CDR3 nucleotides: TGTGCCAGCAGCCGTCGGGACAGGGGGCTCGAGCAGTACTTC.

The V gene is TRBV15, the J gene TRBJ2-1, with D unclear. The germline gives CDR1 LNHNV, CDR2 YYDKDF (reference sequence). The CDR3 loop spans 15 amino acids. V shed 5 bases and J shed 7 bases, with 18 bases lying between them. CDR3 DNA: TGTGCCACCAGCTTTTTAAAGGCAGGTGGGAATGAGCAGTTCTTC. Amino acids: CATSFLKAGGNEQFF. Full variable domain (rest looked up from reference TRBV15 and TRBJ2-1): DAMVIQNPRYQVTQFGKPVTLSCSQTLNHNVMYWYQQKSSQAPKLLFHYYDKDFNNEADTPDNFQSRRPNTSFCFLDIRSPGLGDTAMYLCATSFLKAGGNEQFFGPGTRLTVL.

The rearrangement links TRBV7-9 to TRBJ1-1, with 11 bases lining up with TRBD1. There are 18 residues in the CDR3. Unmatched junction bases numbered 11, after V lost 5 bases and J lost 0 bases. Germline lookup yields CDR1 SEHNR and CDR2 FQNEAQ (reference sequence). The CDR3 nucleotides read TGTGCCAGCAGCCTCGACCGGGACAGGGGGTTTATGAACACTGAAGCTTTCTTT. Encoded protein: CASSLDRDRGFMNTEAFF. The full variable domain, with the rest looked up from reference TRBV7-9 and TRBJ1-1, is DTGVSQNPRHKITKRGQNVTFRCDPISEHNRLYWYRQTLGQGPEFLTYFQNEAQLEKSRLLSDRFSAERPKGSFSTLEIQRTEQGDSAMYLCASSLDRDRGFMNTEAFFGQGTRLTVV.

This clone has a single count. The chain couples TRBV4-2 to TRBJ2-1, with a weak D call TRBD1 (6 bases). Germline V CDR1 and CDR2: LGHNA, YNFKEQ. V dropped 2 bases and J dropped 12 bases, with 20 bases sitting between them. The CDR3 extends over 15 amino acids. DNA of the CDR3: TGTGCCAGCAGCCAAACAGGGCTTTCTAGCCTTGGGCAGTTCTTC. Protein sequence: CASSQTGLSSLGQFF.

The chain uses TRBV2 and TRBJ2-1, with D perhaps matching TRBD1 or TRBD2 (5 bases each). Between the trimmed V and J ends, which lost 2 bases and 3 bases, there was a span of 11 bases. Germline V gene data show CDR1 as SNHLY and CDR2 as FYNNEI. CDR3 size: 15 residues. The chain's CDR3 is CASSETRDHYNEQFF. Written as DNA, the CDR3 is TGTGCCAGCAGTGAAACTAGGGACCACTACAATGAGCAGTTCTTC.

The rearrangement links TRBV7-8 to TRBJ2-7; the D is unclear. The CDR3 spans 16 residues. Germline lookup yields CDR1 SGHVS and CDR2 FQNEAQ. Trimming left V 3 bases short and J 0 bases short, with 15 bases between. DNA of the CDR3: TGTGCCAGCAGCTTTGATGTTAGGCTCCCCTCCTACGAGCAGTACTTC. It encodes CASSFDVRLPSYEQYF. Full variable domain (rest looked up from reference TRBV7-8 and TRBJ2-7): GAGVSQSPRYKVAKRGQDVALRCDPISGHVSLFWYQQALGQGPEFLTYFQNEAQLDKSGLPSDRFFAERPEGSVSTLKIQRTQQEDSAVYLCASSFDVRLPSYEQYFGPGTRLTVT.

Here the CDR3 reads CASSEAGEDGANVLTF. DNA of the CDR3: TGTGCCAGCAGTGAAGCAGGGGAGGATGGGGCCAACGTCCTGACTTTC. The genes are TRBV6-1 and TRBJ2-6; D perhaps matches TRBD2 (6 bases). Germline-derived CDR1 and CDR2 are MNHNS and SASEGT. V lost 0 bases and J 3 bases, leaving 9 bases between the germline ends. This CDR3 comprises 16 residues.

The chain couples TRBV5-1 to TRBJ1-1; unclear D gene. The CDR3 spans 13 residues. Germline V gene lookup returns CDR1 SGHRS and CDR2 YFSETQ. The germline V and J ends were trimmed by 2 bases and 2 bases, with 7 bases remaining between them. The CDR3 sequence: CASSFDLNTEAFF. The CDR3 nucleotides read TGCGCCAGCAGCTTTGACCTAAACACTGAAGCTTTCTTT. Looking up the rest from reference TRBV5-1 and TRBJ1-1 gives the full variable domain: KAGVTQTPRYLIKTRGQQVTLSCSPISGHRSVSWYQQTPGQGLQFLFEYFSETQRNKGNFPGRFSGRQFSNSRSEMNVSTLELGDSALYLCASSFDLNTEAFFGQGTRLTVV.

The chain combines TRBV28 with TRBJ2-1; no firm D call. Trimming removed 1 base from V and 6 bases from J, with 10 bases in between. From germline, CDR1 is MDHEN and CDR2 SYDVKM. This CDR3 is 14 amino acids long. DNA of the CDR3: TGTGCCAGCAGTTTATTTAATTTGGTCAATGAGCAGTTCTTC. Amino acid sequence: CASSLFNLVNEQFF.